The 18 T cell receptor beta chains reported below all come from one sample, sequenced in a study. TCRdb re-called the 5' RACE reads with MiXCR, one entry per CDR3 protein. The data contain 8,500 to 9,000 distinct CDR3 sequences, 27% of them singletons. Sequenced material: naive CD4+ T cells sorted from a lymph node. The subset is: naive CD4+ T cells, CD4+CD45RA+CD25-. Source of these receptors: a female donor with breast cancer.

This clonotype is classed as medium-sized (0.01 to 0.1%). V and J are TRBV20-1 and TRBJ2-3; 8 nucleotides match TRBD1. Germline CDR1 DFQATT, CDR2 SNEGSKA (reference sequence). The CDR3 is made up of 13 amino acids. V dropped 1 base and J dropped 5; count of bases not matched to a gene: 2. CDR3 in DNA: TGCAGTGCTAGAGCCAGGGGGCAAGATACGCAGTATTTT. This encodes CSARARGQDTQYF.

J is TRBJ1-3 and V is TRBV12-3 or TRBV12-4; D is uncertain. Trimming pared 8 bases from V and 1 base from J, leaving 21 bases between. The CDR3 is 17 residues long. Here the CDR3 DNA reads TGTGCCAGCGGTTCGACTGGGCGGGTGAGGTCTGGAAACACCATATATTTT. This codes for CASGSTGRVRSGNTIYF.

This clonotype was seen a few times. This may be a read error, as it is one base from a much larger clone. This chain connects TRBV3-1 to TRBJ1-5; D unresolved. Germline V gene lookup returns CDR1 LGHDT and CDR2 YNNKEL (reference sequence). The CDR3 is made up of 12 amino acids. CDR3 sequence reads: CASSRSNRPQHF. Written as DNA, the CDR3 is TGTGCCAGCAGCCGGAGCAATCGGCCCCAGCATTTT.

This clonotype counts as medium-sized. One end of the junction is discordant with germline, which a read error may explain. The CDR3 protein is CACSLRLVAGDWDEQFF. In DNA form, the CDR3 reads TGTGCCTGCAGCTTGCGTTTGGTAGCGGGAGATTGGGATGAGCAGTTCTTC. The chain combines TRBV5-6 with TRBJ2-1; 9 bases align to TRBD2. CDR1 is SGHDT and CDR2 is YYEEEE in the germline V gene. The CDR3 totals 17 residues.

The table lists this clonotype with many counts. The rearrangement links TRBV20-1 to TRBJ2-1; 9 bases fit TRBD2. V gave up 3 bases and J gave up 5 bases; unmatched junction bases: 8. The length of the CDR3 is 15 residues. CDR1 is DFQATT, CDR2 SNEGSKA, per germline (reference sequence). In nucleotides, the CDR3 is TGCAGTGCTAGCCCCGGGCTAGCGGGACACAATGAGCAGTTCTTC. This codes for CSASPGLAGHNEQFF.

This clonotype is termed medium-sized. V is TRBV12-3 or TRBV12-4 and J is TRBJ2-7; 11 nucleotides align to TRBD2. This CDR3 is 14 amino acids long. V was pared by 6 bases and J by 6 bases, with 7 bases of the junction left unmatched. CDR3 region: CASRFLAGGCEQYF. The CDR3 nucleotides are TGTGCCAGCAGATTCCTAGCGGGAGGTTGCGAGCAGTACTTC.

This chain connects TRBV6-6 to TRBJ2-1, with D uncertain. The CDR3 is 15 residues long. V gave up 2 bases and J gave up 5 bases, with 13 bases separating them. Germline V gene lookup returns CDR1 MNHNY and CDR2 SVGAGI (reference sequence). CDR3 amino acids: CASSYGLLSHNEQFF. CDR3 sequence (DNA): TGTGCCAGCAGTTACGGGCTTTTATCCCACAATGAGCAGTTCTTC.

This clonotype was seen many times. The rearrangement uses TRBV5-5 and TRBJ2-3, with a weak D call TRBD2 (6 bases). From germline, CDR1 is SGHKS and CDR2 YYEKEE (reference sequence). This CDR3 spans 15 amino acids. Trimming removed 0 bases at V and 0 bases at J, with 8 bases between. The CDR3 is CASSLGGTSTDTQYF. The CDR3, as DNA: TGTGCCAGCAGCTTGGGCGGGACTAGCACAGATACGCAGTATTTT.

V is TRBV12-3 or TRBV12-4 and J is TRBJ2-7, with 8 bases fitting TRBD1. CDR3 length: 13 residues. V lost 6 bases, J lost 5 bases, and 6 bases stayed unmatched. As DNA, the CDR3 is TGTGCCAGCAGGCAGGGGGCTCGGGACGAGCAGTACTTC. Its translation is CASRQGARDEQYF.

Note on this clonotype: This CDR3 fails to terminate in the conserved phenylalanine or tryptophan, so it likely reflects a read error. This rearrangement joins TRBV12-3 or TRBV12-4 to TRBJ2-1; 7 positions agree with TRBD2. This CDR3 is 14 amino acids long. V was clipped by 5 bases and J by 2 bases; unmatched bases: 3. CDR3 DNA sequence: TGTGCCAGCAGTACAAGCGGGACCTACAATGAGCAGTTCCTC. It translates to CASSTSGTYNEQFL.

CDR3 nucleotide sequence: TGTGCCAGCAGCCGTCAGGGGACCTCTGGAAACACCATATATTTT. Its protein product is CASSRQGTSGNTIYF. The chain is built from TRBV3-1 and TRBJ1-3, with D possibly matching TRBD1 (6 bases). V lost 4 bases and J lost 0, with 10 bases in between. CDR3 size: 15 residues. In germline, CDR1 is LGHDT, CDR2 YNNKEL (reference sequence). The full variable domain, its missing parts supplied by reference TRBV3-1 and TRBJ1-3, is DTAVSQTPKYLVTQMGNDKSIKCEQNLGHDTMYWYKQDSKKFLKIMFSYNNKELIINETVPNRFSPKSPDKAHLNLHINSLELGDSAVYFCASSRQGTSGNTIYFGEGSWLTVV.

This clonotype appeared many times. This chain uses TRBV7-9 with TRBJ1-1; D unclear. This CDR3 is 15 amino acids long. Germline V CDR1 and CDR2: SEHNR, FQNEAQ (reference sequence). Trimming pared 2 bases from V and 3 bases from J, leaving 13 bases between. The CDR3 region has the DNA TGTGCCAGCAGCTTATGGATTTCAGCGGACACTGAAGCTTTCTTT. It translates to CASSLWISADTEAFF.

This clonotype was seen a few times. The chain uses TRBV30 and TRBJ2-7; D is unresolved. CDR1 and CDR2 (germline): GTSNPN, SVGIG (reference sequence). The CDR3 length is 11 residues. With 1 base removed from V and 6 bases from J, the gap between germline ends came to 7 bases. The CDR3, as DNA: TGTGCCTGGAGTGGTTCGGGCGAGCAGTACTTC. Its protein is CAWSGSGEQYF. Supplemented by reference TRBV30 and TRBJ2-7, the full variable domain reads SQTIHQWPATLVQPVGSPLSLECTVEGTSNPNLYWYRQAAGRGLQLLFYSVGIGQISSEVPQNLSASRPQDRQFILSSKKLLLSDSGFYLCAWSGSGEQYFGPGTRLTVT.

This clonotype was recorded at least ten times. This chain joins TRBV9 and TRBJ1-1; D is unclear. The CDR3 contains 15 residues. The V gene's germline CDR1 is SGDLS and CDR2 YYNGEE. Trimming left V 0 bases short and J 1 base short, with 10 bases between. DNA of the CDR3: TGTGCCAGCAGCGTAGATTCTCGCCCGAACACTGAAGCTTTCTTT. Its translation: CASSVDSRPNTEAFF.

About this clonotype: The missing conserved phenylalanine or tryptophan at the end of this CDR3 makes a read error likely. The chain joins TRBV7-6 to TRBJ2-2; 7 positions agree with TRBD1. Germline V gives CDR1 SGHVS, CDR2 FNYEAQ. The CDR3 covers 16 residues. J lost 1 base, V lost 2 bases, and 4 bases had no gene match. The DNA for the CDR3 is TGTGCCAGCAGCTTAATAAGACAGGGGAACACCGGGGAGCTGTTTGTT. It encodes CASSLIRQGNTGELFV.

This chain uses TRBV2 with TRBJ2-1, with D hard to call. The V gene lost 6 bases and the J gene lost 0 bases, with 12 bases spanning the gap. This CDR3 spans 15 amino acids. CDR1 is SNHLY, CDR2 FYNNEI, per germline. The CDR3 loop reads CASSSSITSYNEQFF. The CDR3 bases are TGTGCCAGCAGCAGCAGCATCACCTCCTACAATGAGCAGTTCTTC.

About this clonotype itself: This may arise from a read error, as a much more abundant clone is one base away. The J gene is TRBJ2-1, the V gene TRBV5-6, with no clear D. The V gene lost 4 bases and the J gene lost 8 bases, with 10 bases spanning the gap. This CDR3 has 12 amino acids. CDR1 is SGHDT, CDR2 YYEEEE, per germline. The DNA of the CDR3 is TGTGCCAGCAGCCCGGACCTCGATGAGCAGTTCTTC. It codes for CASSPDLDEQFF.

Relative to its sample, this clonotype is large. The J gene is TRBJ2-1, the V gene TRBV5-1; D may be TRBD2 (5 bases). V gave up 4 bases and J gave up 2 bases, with 13 bases separating them. The germline V gene has CDR1 SGHRS and CDR2 YFSETQ. CDR3 length: 15 amino acids. The CDR3 sequence is CASSPTAGAYNEQFF. The CDR3 coding sequence is TGCGCCAGCAGCCCTACCGCGGGTGCCTACAATGAGCAGTTCTTC. Full variable domain (remainder filled in from reference TRBV5-1 and TRBJ2-1): KAGVTQTPRYLIKTRGQQVTLSCSPISGHRSVSWYQQTPGQGLQFLFEYFSETQRNKGNFPGRFSGRQFSNSRSEMNVSTLELGDSALYLCASSPTAGAYNEQFFGPGTRLTVL.